A single sample is the source of the 9 T cell receptor beta chains below, sequenced in a study of shared clonotypes between healthy human individuals. Measured with immunoSEQ multiplex PCR; TCRdb has only the in-frame clones, and not every one. The sample shows 600,000 to 750,000 clones, 72% of them seen only once. Specimen: memory CD4+ T cells sorted from blood. Indicated subset: CD45RA-negative fraction. Source of these receptors: a woman aged 30 to 39 in good health.

The V and J genes are TRBV6-1 and TRBJ1-3; tentatively, D is TRBD1 (5 bases). Trimming shortened V by 0 bases and J by 1 base, and 16 bases separated the two germline ends. Germline CDR1 is MNHNS and CDR2 is SASEGT. This CDR3 region has 18 residues. CDR3 coding DNA: TGTGCCAGCAGTGAAGCCATGGCGGTTTGGGGGTCTGGAAACACCATATATTTT. Its protein product is CASSEAMAVWGSGNTIYF.

As concerns this clone: A much larger clone lies a single base off, so this may be a read error. The CDR3 DNA reads TGTGCCAGCAGCCCCCCCGGGACTAGCGGCACAGATACGCAGTATTTT. It yields the protein CASSPPGTSGTDTQYF. The V call is TRBV5-6, the J call TRBJ2-3, with 10 bases that match TRBD2. This CDR3 is 16 amino acids long. The germline V gene has CDR1 SGHDT and CDR2 YYEEEE. Germline trimming cut 4 bases from V and 1 base from J; bases unmatched to any gene: 6.

The V gene is TRBV29-1, the J gene TRBJ1-2; D remains ambiguous. This CDR3 comprises 11 residues. Per the germline V gene, CDR1 is SQVTM and CDR2 is ANQGSEA. Trimming stripped 4 bases from V and 9 bases from J, with 12 bases between. In DNA, the CDR3 is TGCAGCGTTGTTCCGATCATTAGCTACACCTTC. Amino acid sequence: CSVVPIISYTF.

This rearrangement joins TRBV18 to TRBJ2-2; 13 nucleotides match TRBD2. Germline CDR1 reads KGHSH; CDR2 reads LQKENI. With V trimmed by 6 bases and J by 6 bases, 10 bases remained unmatched. The length of the CDR3 is 17 residues. The CDR3 bases are TGTGCCAGCTCCAGACTAGCGGGAGGACCCGTCCCCGGGGAGCTGTTTTTT. Translation: CASSRLAGGPVPGELFF.

The V call is TRBV11-2, the J call TRBJ1-3; 7 bases are a match to TRBD1. The CDR3 length is 13 residues. With 8 bases clipped from V and 2 bases from J, the junction kept 3 bases outside the gene matches. Germline CDR1 is SGHAT and CDR2 is FQNNGV. The CDR3 DNA sequence: TGTGCCAGCCGGCAGGGGGCTGGAAACACCATATATTTT. Translated, it gives CASRQGAGNTIYF.

This clone was seen a single time. This rearrangement joins TRBV5-4 to TRBJ2-7; D may be TRBD2 (5 bases). CDR3 length equals 13 residues. The V gene's germline CDR1 is SGHNT and CDR2 YYREEE (reference sequence). Trimming removed 4 bases at V and 5 bases at J, with 13 bases between. For the CDR3, the DNA is TGTGCCAGCAGCCCTGAGGCGGGCGACGAGCAGTACTTC. This sequence encodes CASSPEAGDEQYF.

A remark on this clone: At one end, the junction sequence differs from germline, possibly due to a read error. The V gene is TRBV27, the J gene TRBJ2-4; 14 bases match TRBD2. CDR1 is MNHEY and CDR2 is SMNVEV in the germline V gene (reference sequence). The CDR3 has 18 amino acids. CDR3 protein: CVSSRLAGGGGSKNIQYF. The CDR3 DNA reads TGTGTCAGCTCCAGACTAGCGGGAGGGGGGGGCTCCAAAAACATTCAGTACTTC.

This clone was counted a single time. J is TRBJ1-2 and V is TRBV11-2, with 12 bases lining up with TRBD1. This CDR3 contains 15 residues. Germline trimming cut 5 bases from V and 5 bases from J; bases unmatched to any gene: 6. CDR1 is SGHAT, CDR2 FQNNGV, per germline. The CDR3 DNA reads TGTGCCAGCAGCCCAGGGACAGGGGGCGTTTATGGCTACACCTTC. This gives the protein CASSPGTGGVYGYTF.

This clone was found a few times. The CDR3, as DNA: TGTGCCAGCTCACTTTCTAGCGTCCCGGGGAACATTCAGTACTTC. Its translation is CASSLSSVPGNIQYF. V gene TRBV18 combines with J gene TRBJ2-4; D perhaps matches TRBD2 (6 bases). Between the trimmed V and J ends, which lost 4 bases and 7 bases, there was a span of 17 bases. The length of the CDR3 is 15 residues. Germline V gene lookup returns CDR1 KGHSH and CDR2 LQKENI.